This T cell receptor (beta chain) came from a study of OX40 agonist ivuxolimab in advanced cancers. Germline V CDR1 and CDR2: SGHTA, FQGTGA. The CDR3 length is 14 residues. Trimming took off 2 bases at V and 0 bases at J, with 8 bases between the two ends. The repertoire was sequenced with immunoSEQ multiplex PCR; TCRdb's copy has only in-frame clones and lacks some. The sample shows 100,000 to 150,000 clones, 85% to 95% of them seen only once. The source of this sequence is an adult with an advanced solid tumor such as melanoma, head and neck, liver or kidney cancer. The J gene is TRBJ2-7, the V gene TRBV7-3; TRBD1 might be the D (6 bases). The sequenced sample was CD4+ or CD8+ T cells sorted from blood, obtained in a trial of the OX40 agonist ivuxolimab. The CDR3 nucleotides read TGTGCCAGCAGCTTACAGGGGAGCTCCTACGAGCAGTACTTC. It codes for CASSLQGSSYEQYF.